The 15 T cell receptor beta chains below were found in one sample sequenced in a study of T cell responses to AZD1222 COVID-19 vaccine. Some clones are missing from TCRdb's copy, which holds only in-frame ones; the method was immunoSEQ multiplex PCR. The repertoire holds 140,000 to 150,000 clones, with 91% as singletons. The sample in question was peripheral blood, obtained 28 days after the second AZD1222 dose. The receptors originated from an adult who received the AZD1222 COVID-19 vaccine.

This chain links TRBV11-1 with TRBJ2-7; TRBD1 aligns across 9 bases. V shed 4 bases and J 3 bases; nucleotides not matched to a gene: 7. CDR1 SGHAT and CDR2 FQDESV come from the germline V gene (reference sequence). CDR3 length equals 15 residues. CDR3 nucleotides: TGTGCCAGCAGCTGGTCGGGACAGGGTGACTACGAGCAGTACTTC. Residues: CASSWSGQGDYEQYF. The variable domain in full, with the rest retrieved from reference TRBV11-1 and TRBJ2-7, is EAEVAQSPRYKITEKSQAVAFWCDPISGHATLYWYRQILGQGPELLVQFQDESVVDDSQLPKDRFSAERLKGVDSTLKIQPAELGDSAMYLCASSWSGQGDYEQYFGPGTRLTVT.

The rearrangement joins TRBV7-8 to TRBJ2-5, with a possible D match to TRBD1 (5 bases). Germline loops: CDR1 SGHVS, CDR2 FQNEAQ. The CDR3 spans 13 residues. The V end was cut by 6 bases, the J end by 6 bases, with 14 bases between. The CDR3 DNA follows: TGTGCCAGCAGTTCCAGGGATTGGCAGACCCAGTACTTC. Its translation is CASSSRDWQTQYF.

This clone was detected once. The rearrangement links TRBV6-2 or TRBV6-3 to TRBJ2-3, with D tentatively TRBD2 (6 bases). This CDR3 is built from 15 residues. V lost 5 bases, J lost 5 bases, and 17 bases lay in between. CDR1 MNHEY and CDR2 SVGEGT come from the germline V gene. The CDR3 protein is CASSHIRGKEDTQYF. The DNA of the CDR3 is TGTGCCAGCAGTCATATACGGGGGAAGGAAGATACGCAGTATTTT.

This clone showed up just once. V is TRBV27 and J is TRBJ2-1; D uncertain. The germline CDR1 and CDR2 sequences are MNHEY and SMNVEV (reference sequence). V lost 7 bases to trimming and J lost 0 bases, with 16 bases between them. CDR3 length: 16 amino acids. CDR3 DNA sequence: TGTGCCAGCAAGCCCGCCGTGGAAAACTCCTACAATGAGCAGTTCTTC. Its translation is CASKPAVENSYNEQFF.

In DNA, the CDR3 is TGTGCCAGTAGTACAGGACAGGAGCTTTACAATGAGCAGTTCTTC. Translated, it gives CASSTGQELYNEQFF. This chain joins TRBV19 and TRBJ2-1; 7 bases are a match to TRBD1. Per the germline V gene, CDR1 is LNHDA and CDR2 is SQIVND (reference sequence). CDR3 length: 15 amino acids. Trimming cost V 4 bases and J 4 bases; bases outside gene matches: 7.

Remarks on this clone: The junction departs from the called germline gene at one end, perhaps through a read error. The chain carries TRBV3-1 (or the pseudogene TRBV3-2) and TRBJ2-7, with D perhaps TRBD1 or TRBD2 (5 bases each). The CDR3 consists of 12 residues. Germline CDR1 is LGHDT and CDR2 is YNNKEL (reference sequence). CDR3 amino acids: CASSQGPEEGHF. Here the CDR3 DNA reads TGTGCCAGCAGCCAAGGACCCGAAGAGGGGCACTTC.

The V gene is TRBV5-5, the J gene TRBJ1-6; D is uncertain. In germline, CDR1 is SGHKS, CDR2 YYEKEE (reference sequence). The V end lost 4 bases, the J end lost 3 bases, and 8 bases lay between the germline ends. CDR3 length: 14 residues. CDR3 coding DNA: TGTGCCAGCAGCCTCGAGAACTATAATTCACCCCTCCACTTT. This translates into CASSLENYNSPLHF.

The chain joins TRBV3-1 (or the pseudogene TRBV3-2) to TRBJ1-4; D ambiguous. Germline loops: CDR1 LGHDT, CDR2 YNNKEL (reference sequence). This CDR3 region has 12 residues. The V end lost 7 bases, the J end lost 14 bases, and 17 bases lay between the germline ends. The CDR3 nucleotides read TGTGCCAGCAACGGACCCGGTAGCCGGCTGTTTTTT. It translates to CASNGPGSRLFF.

The rearrangement uses TRBV27 and TRBJ1-4; D uncertain. V dropped 0 bases and J dropped 17 bases, with 16 bases sitting between them. Germline lookup yields CDR1 MNHEY and CDR2 SMNVEV (reference sequence). The CDR3 contains 13 residues. In DNA form, the CDR3 reads TGTGCCAGCAGTTTATCGGCGGAAGGGTACTGTTTTTTT. It translates to CASSLSAEGYCFF.

The chain has TRBV4-1 and TRBJ2-7; D tentatively fits TRBD1 or TRBD2 (6 bases each). V was shortened by 4 bases and J by 0 bases, with 16 bases between the two germline ends. The germline gives CDR1 MGHRA, CDR2 YSYEKL. CDR3 size: 16 residues. The chain's CDR3 is CASSPGGRGYSYEQYF. The CDR3 region has the DNA TGCGCCAGCAGCCCCGGGGGCCGGGGGTACTCCTACGAGCAGTACTTC.

This sequence joins TRBV7-2 and TRBJ2-3; D is undetermined. CDR1 is SGHTA and CDR2 is FQGNSA in the germline V gene. Trimming removed 2 bases from V and 0 bases from J, with 6 bases in between. The CDR3 extends over 14 amino acids. In DNA form, the CDR3 reads TGTGCCAGCAGCTTACTAGGCAGCACAGATACGCAGTATTTT. This codes for CASSLLGSTDTQYF. The full variable domain, its missing parts supplied by reference TRBV7-2 and TRBJ2-3, is GAGVSQSPSNKVTEKGKDVELRCDPISGHTALYWYRQSLGQGLEFLIYFQGNSAPDKSGLPSDRFSAERTGGSVSTLTIQRTQQEDSAVYLCASSLLGSTDTQYFGPGTRLTVL.

V and J are TRBV6-6 and TRBJ1-1, with D uncertain. The CDR3 spans 15 residues. Germline V gene lookup returns CDR1 MNHNY and CDR2 SVGAGI (reference sequence). With 7 bases removed from V and 0 bases from J, the gap between germline ends came to 15 bases. CDR3 residues: CASINGKRMNTEAFF. In DNA, the CDR3 is TGTGCCAGCATAAACGGGAAGAGAATGAACACTGAAGCTTTCTTT.

The sample holds one count of this clone. The chain carries TRBV4-1 and TRBJ1-1, with D perhaps TRBD1 (5 bases). V gave up 0 bases and J gave up 6 bases, with 8 bases separating them. Germline CDR1 and CDR2: MGHRA and YSYEKL. The CDR3 totals 13 residues. CDR3 bases: TGCGCCAGCAGCCAAGATAGGGGCCCTGAAGCTTTCTTT. Residues: CASSQDRGPEAFF.

The J gene is TRBJ2-1, the V gene TRBV9, with D possibly matching TRBD2 (6 bases). Trimming shortened V by 3 bases and J by 13 bases, and 14 bases separated the two germline ends. CDR3 length: 12 amino acids. In germline, CDR1 is SGDLS, CDR2 YYNGEE. The CDR3 DNA sequence: TGTGCCAGCAGCGGGCTCCTAGCGTACCAGTTCTTC. Translated, it gives CASSGLLAYQFF.

CDR3 nucleotides: TGCGCCAGCAGCCCGGGACTAGCGGGAGGGATGGGCAATGAGCAGTTCTTC. Translating gives CASSPGLAGGMGNEQFF. The chain uses TRBV5-1 and TRBJ2-1; TRBD2 agrees at 16 bases. J gave up 6 bases and V 4 bases, and 7 bases lay outside the gene matches. From germline, CDR1 is SGHRS and CDR2 YFSETQ. This CDR3 is built from 17 residues. The full variable domain, rest sourced from reference TRBV5-1 and TRBJ2-1, is KAGVTQTPRYLIKTRGQQVTLSCSPISGHRSVSWYQQTPGQGLQFLFEYFSETQRNKGNFPGRFSGRQFSNSRSEMNVSTLELGDSALYLCASSPGLAGGMGNEQFFGPGTRLTVL.